The clone carrying this T cell receptor (beta chain) has at least ten counts. Its antigen is not known. The record originates from a study of molecular identifiers for immune sequencing clone quantification. Study-level information: Within a replicate experiment, RNA obtained from either approximately 20,000 or 98,000 naive CD8 cells was divided into five aliquots, and four of those aliquots were then sequenced. The study's findings and limits: Clones carrying above 20 RNA copies accounted for over 98% of effector molecules, under 1% in naive cells.

Library preparation followed earlier protocols using designated TCR primers. Each CDR3 protein gets one entry after TCRdb re-called the PCR reads with MiXCR. The data show approximately 550,000 distinct CDR3 sequences, over 20% seen once. Germline lookup yields CDR1 SGHRS and CDR2 YFSETQ. The CDR3 length is 14 residues. V was cut by 2 bases and J by 3 bases, with 11 bases left in between. The clonotype originates from a human donor in good health. Some libraries in this study had Jurkat cell RNA spiked in. Material: naive CD8+ T cells from blood, with Jurkat cell RNA spiked in. The subset here: FACS-sorted CD8+CD4-CCR7+CD45RA+ naive T cells. The chain has TRBV5-1 and TRBJ1-1; weak D call: TRBD1 (6 bases). Here the CDR3 reads CASSFTGRDTEAFF. For the CDR3, the DNA is TGCGCCAGCAGCTTTACAGGGAGGGACACTGAAGCTTTCTTT.